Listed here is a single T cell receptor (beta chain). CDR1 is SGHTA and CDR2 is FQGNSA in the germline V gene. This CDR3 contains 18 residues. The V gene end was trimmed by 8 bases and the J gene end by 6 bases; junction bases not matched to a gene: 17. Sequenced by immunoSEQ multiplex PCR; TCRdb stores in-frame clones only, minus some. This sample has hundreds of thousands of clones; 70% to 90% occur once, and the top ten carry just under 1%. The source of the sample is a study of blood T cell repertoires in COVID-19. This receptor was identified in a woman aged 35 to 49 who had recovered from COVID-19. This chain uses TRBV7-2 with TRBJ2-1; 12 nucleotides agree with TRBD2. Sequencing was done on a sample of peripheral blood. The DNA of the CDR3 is TGTGCCAGCGGCCTGACTAGCGGGAGAGCTGGGGGGGTCAATGAGCAGTTCTTC. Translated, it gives CASGLTSGRAGGVNEQFF.